This TCR beta chain was captured in a study of regulatory T cells in long-lasting Graves disease (dated by TCRdb to the early 2020s). Background for the entire study: In the newly diagnosed Graves' disease group, patients had been taking antithyroid drugs for less than 3 months. The study was registered as a clinical trial and conducted in China. Peripheral blood TCR sequencing and RNA sequencing compared persistent Graves' disease patients with newly diagnosed Graves' disease patients. A total of around 35 samples underwent TCR sequencing: around 13 from persistent and about 20 from newly diagnosed Graves' disease patients. Results the study describes overall, beyond this receptor: Compared with newly diagnosed patients, patients with persistent Graves' disease had lower TCR Shannon entropy and fewer highly expanded clones, which suggests clonal expansion. The study examined only peripheral blood because the primary lesion, thyroid tissue, could not be accessed. Preferential use of TRBV28, TRBJ1-2 and TRBJ2-5 was observed in persistent disease, whereas TRBV20-1 and TRBJ2-1 were favored in newly diagnosed disease. Persistent patients shared more public clonotypes among themselves (around 3,000) than newly diagnosed patients did (approximately 900). The small sample size was acknowledged by the authors as a limitation that may reduce accuracy. Sequencing and analysis were limited to the TCR beta chain.

The time point label here, explained by the study, means: newly diagnosed GD, antithyroid drugs for less than 3 months. RNA was extracted from PBMCs in TRIzol for both TCR sequencing and RNA sequencing. Graves' disease was diagnosed according to American Thyroid Association guidelines. The patients came from an endocrinology department in Xi'an, China. From each patient, about 9.7 milliliters of peripheral blood was collected into an EDTA anticoagulant tube. Ficoll Paque Plus density gradient separation was used to isolate PBMCs, and no further T cell sorting was done. An Agilent 2100 Bioanalyzer and agarose gel were used to check RNA quality, while a NanoDrop 2000 measured RNA concentration. A remark on this clonotype: Its antigen target is currently unknown. The sample holds no much larger clone one base away, and base qualities are not on file.

Library preparation was by multiplex PCR. Sequencing instrument: Illumina HiSeq 4000. iRepertoire HTBI primers and Arm-PCR amplification of CDR3 regions were used to construct TCR beta libraries. Before sequencing, the PCR products underwent gel purification. Under the source paper's analysis protocol: Gene usage analysis of CDR3 amino acid clonotypes used the 60 to 75 TRBV and about 15 TRBJ segments found across samples. Filtered high-quality paired reads were merged into contigs using COPE and FqMerger. BLAST was used to align contigs to IMGT TRBV, TRBD and TRBJ reference genes, with CDR3 defined following IMGT. Highly expanded clones were defined as clonotypes with a frequency above 0.1%. Shannon entropy was used to measure repertoire diversity, and the Gini coefficient was used to measure V-J evenness. A clonotype was considered public if more than one individual shared it. TCRdb trimmed the raw reads at Q25, called clones with MiXCR and kept productive beta chains. Rows are combined by CDR3 protein, so each entry shows the most common genes and DNA. V and J calls and clone size were set by TCRdb, not the authors. Within this sample are around 250,000 distinct CDR3 sequences, with about 19% of them counted one time only. About 15% of the sample lies in the top ten.

CDR1 and CDR2 are drawn from the germline V gene: SGHAT, FQNNGV. Counted from cysteine to phenylalanine, this CDR3 has 19 amino acids. Only the CDR3 DNA is retained, 57 bases long and in frame from the first base. At the junction V is shortened by 3 bases and J by 3 bases; bases outside the gene matches: 11. The sequencing here drew on peripheral blood mononuclear cells (PBMCs), taken at new diagnosis, from a patient treated with antithyroid drugs. The rearranged chain carries TRBV11-2 and TRBJ2-1; the junction holds 13 bases that match TRBD2. This receptor was taken from a female donor with Graves disease. The sequenced DNA is TGTGCCAGCAGCTTGGACCCACTAGCGGGGGGGCCGGTCTACAATGAGCAGTTCTTC. This codes for CASSLDPLAGGPVYNEQFF.